Listed below are T cell receptor beta chains from one sample, sequenced in a study of regulatory T cells in long-lasting Graves disease. From the reads, TCRdb called clonotypes with MiXCR, one entry per CDR3 protein. The sample includes 1,100 or so distinct CDR3 sequences, over 70% of them seen just once. This specimen was peripheral blood mononuclear cells (PBMCs), taken with antithyroid drug treatment, in newly diagnosed or persistent Graves disease (not recorded which). The source of these receptors is a woman aged 35 to 60 with Graves disease. CDR3s include the opening cysteine and the closing phenylalanine or tryptophan. The order of the fields is clone size, V gene, J gene, D gene, CDR3 protein, CDR3 DNA. The D gene is left open where the match is weak. A row's size may be missing; if present it is once, few, many or a size class.

clone_size: -; v_call: TRBV6-1; j_call: TRBJ2-3; d_call: -; cdr3_aa: CAIQYGGSTDTQYF; cdr3_nt: TGTGCCATCCAATACGGGGGAAGCACAGATACGCAGTATTTT
clone_size: -; v_call: TRBV12-3/TRBV12-4; j_call: TRBJ2-7; d_call: TRBD2; cdr3_aa: CASSHFLAGLPNEQYF; cdr3_nt: TGTGCCAGCAGTCACTTTCTAGCGGGCCTTCCTAACGAGCAGTACTTC
clone_size: -; v_call: TRBV3-1; j_call: TRBJ1-3; d_call: -; cdr3_aa: CASSQEGHANTIYF; cdr3_nt: TGTGCCAGCAGCCAAGAAGGACACGCAAACACCATATATTTT
clone_size: -; v_call: TRBV30; j_call: TRBJ1-5; d_call: -; cdr3_aa: CAWSFQGRNQPQHF; cdr3_nt: TGTGCCTGGAGTTTCCAGGGTCGAAATCAGCCCCAGCATTTT
clone_size: -; v_call: TRBV11-2; j_call: TRBJ1-1; d_call: TRBD1; cdr3_aa: CASSIRQGRTEAFF; cdr3_nt: TGTGCCAGCAGCATTCGACAGGGGAGAACTGAAGCTTTCTTT
clone_size: -; v_call: TRBV12-3/TRBV12-4; j_call: TRBJ2-3; d_call: -; cdr3_aa: CASSFRDTQYF; cdr3_nt: TGTGCCAGCAGTTTCAGGGACACGCAGTATTTT
clone_size: few; v_call: TRBV28; j_call: TRBJ1-1; d_call: -; cdr3_aa: CASSYWSREAFF; cdr3_nt: TGTGCCAGCAGTTATTGGTCGCGCGAAGCTTTCTTT
clone_size: few; v_call: TRBV30; j_call: TRBJ2-7; d_call: TRBD2; cdr3_aa: CAWSVEAGRGQYF; cdr3_nt: TGTGCCTGGAGTGTAGAAGCGGGGAGGGGGCAGTACTTC
clone_size: -; v_call: TRBV18; j_call: TRBJ1-1; d_call: -; cdr3_aa: CASSKGPEAFF; cdr3_nt: TGTGCCAGCTCGAAGGGACCTGAAGCTTTCTTT
clone_size: -; v_call: TRBV9; j_call: TRBJ1-1; d_call: TRBD1; cdr3_aa: CASSARTGAEAFF; cdr3_nt: TGTGCCAGCAGCGCCCGGACAGGCGCTGAAGCTTTCTTT
clone_size: -; v_call: TRBV20-1; j_call: TRBJ2-1; d_call: TRBD2; cdr3_aa: CSARLAGSYNEQFF; cdr3_nt: TGCAGTGCTAGGCTAGCGGGATCCTACAATGAGCAGTTCTTC
clone_size: -; v_call: TRBV2; j_call: TRBJ2-3; d_call: -; cdr3_aa: CASSVRGEADTQYF; cdr3_nt: TGTGCCAGCAGTGTCAGGGGTGAGGCAGATACGCAGTATTTT
clone_size: -; v_call: TRBV6-5; j_call: TRBJ1-6; d_call: -; cdr3_aa: CASSYTDSGRSPLHF; cdr3_nt: TGTGCCAGCAGTTACACCGACAGTGGACGTTCACCCCTCCACTTT
clone_size: -; v_call: TRBV5-6; j_call: TRBJ1-5; d_call: -; cdr3_aa: CASSPGLNQPQHF; cdr3_nt: TGTGCCAGCAGCCCCGGTTTGAATCAGCCCCAGCATTTT
clone_size: once; v_call: TRBV5-6; j_call: TRBJ1-2; d_call: -; cdr3_aa: CASSTGGGGIRGGYTF; cdr3_nt: TGTGCCAGCAGCACGGGCGGCGGGGGCATAAGGGGTGGCTACACCTTC
clone_size: few; v_call: TRBV9; j_call: TRBJ1-6; d_call: TRBD1; cdr3_aa: CASSVSDRGNSPLHF; cdr3_nt: TGTGCCAGCAGCGTATCCGACAGGGGGAATTCACCCCTCCACTTT
clone_size: -; v_call: TRBV4-2; j_call: TRBJ1-2; d_call: TRBD1; cdr3_aa: CASRRDRDTSGYGYTF; cdr3_nt: TGTGCCAGCAGACGCGACAGGGACACAAGTGGCTATGGCTACACCTTC
clone_size: -; v_call: TRBV12-3/TRBV12-4; j_call: TRBJ2-7; d_call: -; cdr3_aa: CASSLDREQYF; cdr3_nt: TGTGCCAGCAGTCTCGACAGGGAGCAGTACTTC
clone_size: -; v_call: TRBV28; j_call: TRBJ2-5; d_call: -; cdr3_aa: CASRSRLRETQYF; cdr3_nt: TGTGCCAGCAGGTCCAGGCTTAGGGAGACCCAGTACTTC
clone_size: -; v_call: TRBV19; j_call: TRBJ1-4; d_call: TRBD1; cdr3_aa: CASTGGGRANEKLFF; cdr3_nt: TGTGCCAGTACGGGAGGGGGCCGGGCTAATGAAAAACTGTTTTTT
clone_size: -; v_call: TRBV20-1; j_call: TRBJ2-7; d_call: TRBD2; cdr3_aa: CSARDPRGTSYEQYF; cdr3_nt: TGCAGTGCTAGAGACCCTAGAGGGACTAGCTACGAGCAGTACTTC
clone_size: -; v_call: TRBV6-5; j_call: TRBJ2-1; d_call: -; cdr3_aa: CASSYSVEGSRNEQFF; cdr3_nt: TGTGCCAGCAGTTACTCCGTGGAGGGCTCACGCAATGAGCAGTTCTTC
clone_size: -; v_call: TRBV19; j_call: TRBJ1-1; d_call: -; cdr3_aa: CASSTTRAGGTEAFF; cdr3_nt: TGTGCCAGTAGTACGACGCGTGCCGGGGGGACTGAAGCTTTCTTT
clone_size: -; v_call: TRBV6-5; j_call: TRBJ1-4; d_call: -; cdr3_aa: CASSSASNNEKLFF; cdr3_nt: TGTGCCAGCAGTTCGGCCTCTAACAATGAAAAACTGTTTTTT
clone_size: few; v_call: TRBV7-2; j_call: TRBJ2-1; d_call: TRBD1; cdr3_aa: CASSLARGQGKNEQFF; cdr3_nt: TGTGCCAGCAGCTTAGCTAGGGGACAGGGGAAAAATGAGCAGTTCTTC
clone_size: few; v_call: TRBV20-1; j_call: TRBJ2-1; d_call: -; cdr3_aa: CSAKSRQDHEQFF; cdr3_nt: TGCAGTGCTAAGTCCCGCCAAGACCATGAGCAGTTCTTC
clone_size: -; v_call: TRBV12-3/TRBV12-4; j_call: TRBJ1-5; d_call: -; cdr3_aa: CASSKDGSNQPQHF; cdr3_nt: TGTGCCAGCAGTAAGGACGGAAGCAATCAGCCCCAGCATTTT
clone_size: -; v_call: TRBV5-6; j_call: TRBJ1-2; d_call: -; cdr3_aa: CASSGLDYGYTF; cdr3_nt: TGTGCCAGCTCGGGGCTCGACTATGGCTACACCTTC
clone_size: -; v_call: TRBV20-1; j_call: TRBJ2-2; d_call: -; cdr3_aa: CSARGDTGELFF; cdr3_nt: TGCAGTGCTAGGGGAGACACCGGGGAGCTGTTTTTT
clone_size: -; v_call: TRBV6-6; j_call: TRBJ2-5; d_call: TRBD2; cdr3_aa: CASSRTSGAQETQYF; cdr3_nt: TGTGCCAGCAGTCGGACTAGCGGTGCCCAAGAGACCCAGTACTTC
clone_size: -; v_call: TRBV19; j_call: TRBJ2-7; d_call: TRBD2; cdr3_aa: CASKRGPSYEQYF; cdr3_nt: TGTGCCAGTAAGCGGGGGCCCTCCTACGAGCAGTACTTC
clone_size: -; v_call: TRBV25-1; j_call: TRBJ2-2; d_call: -; cdr3_aa: CASSEVYPTGELFF; cdr3_nt: TGTGCCAGCAGTGAAGTTTACCCCACCGGGGAGCTGTTTTTT
clone_size: -; v_call: TRBV23-1; j_call: TRBJ2-3; d_call: -; cdr3_aa: CASSHLRDSLTHPGLKDTQYF; cdr3_nt: TGCGCCAGCAGTCACCTGCGGGACAGCCTCACCCACCCGGGGCTAAAAGATACGCAGTATTTT
clone_size: few; v_call: TRBV6-1; j_call: TRBJ2-1; d_call: -; cdr3_aa: CASRRGLSYNEQFF; cdr3_nt: TGTGCCAGCAGGCGGGGACTCTCCTACAATGAGCAGTTCTTC
clone_size: -; v_call: TRBV29-1; j_call: TRBJ2-5; d_call: -; cdr3_aa: CSVGLWGSQETQYF; cdr3_nt: TGCAGCGTTGGACTCTGGGGCTCCCAAGAGACCCAGTACTTC
clone_size: -; v_call: TRBV29-1; j_call: TRBJ2-3; d_call: -; cdr3_aa: CSVRGPDTQYF; cdr3_nt: TGCAGCGTGAGGGGACCAGATACGCAGTATTTT
clone_size: -; v_call: TRBV12-3/TRBV12-4; j_call: TRBJ1-2; d_call: TRBD1; cdr3_aa: CASSTGTGVYGYTF; cdr3_nt: TGTGCCAGCAGTACCGGGACAGGGGTCTATGGCTACACCTTC
clone_size: once; v_call: TRBV5-1; j_call: TRBJ2-2; d_call: -; cdr3_aa: CASSLDSNTGELFF; cdr3_nt: TGCGCCAGCAGCTTGGACTCGAACACCGGGGAGCTGTTTTTT
clone_size: few; v_call: TRBV6-5; j_call: TRBJ1-6; d_call: -; cdr3_aa: CASSYSGTQNSPLHF; cdr3_nt: TGTGCCAGCAGTTATTCCGGAACCCAAAATTCACCCCTCCACTTT
clone_size: few; v_call: TRBV12-3/TRBV12-4; j_call: TRBJ1-2; d_call: -; cdr3_aa: CASTQTNYGYTF; cdr3_nt: TGTGCCAGCACCCAAACAAACTATGGCTACACCTTC
clone_size: -; v_call: TRBV19; j_call: TRBJ2-3; d_call: -; cdr3_aa: CASRGPGSTDTQYF; cdr3_nt: TGTGCCAGTAGGGGGCCCGGGAGCACAGATACGCAGTATTTT
clone_size: -; v_call: TRBV9; j_call: TRBJ1-2; d_call: -; cdr3_aa: CASSGGAVYGYTF; cdr3_nt: TGTGCCAGCAGCGGGGGCGCTGTTTATGGCTACACCTTC
clone_size: -; v_call: TRBV7-2; j_call: TRBJ1-2; d_call: TRBD1; cdr3_aa: CASSPPPGGAYGYTF; cdr3_nt: TGTGCCAGCAGCCCGCCCCCAGGGGGCGCTTATGGCTACACCTTC
clone_size: -; v_call: TRBV19; j_call: TRBJ1-1; d_call: -; cdr3_aa: CASKGGTEAFF; cdr3_nt: TGTGCCAGTAAAGGTGGCACTGAAGCTTTCTTT
clone_size: -; v_call: TRBV5-1; j_call: TRBJ2-5; d_call: -; cdr3_aa: CASSRTAASAGETQYF; cdr3_nt: TGCGCCAGCAGCCGGACGGCGGCCAGCGCAGGAGAGACCCAGTACTTC
clone_size: -; v_call: TRBV6-5; j_call: TRBJ1-6; d_call: -; cdr3_aa: CASSYGQGNSPLHF; cdr3_nt: TGTGCCAGCAGTTACGGGCAGGGGAATTCACCCCTCCACTTT
clone_size: -; v_call: TRBV18; j_call: TRBJ1-1; d_call: -; cdr3_aa: CASSPPEGNTEAFF; cdr3_nt: TGTGCCAGCTCACCACCGGAAGGGAACACTGAAGCTTTCTTT
clone_size: -; v_call: TRBV29-1; j_call: TRBJ2-7; d_call: TRBD2; cdr3_aa: CSVSLTSGTSGAKRLYEQYF; cdr3_nt: TGCAGCGTTTCCTTGACCTCCGGGACTAGCGGGGCGAAGAGGCTCTACGAGCAGTACTTC
clone_size: -; v_call: TRBV4-2; j_call: TRBJ2-7; d_call: -; cdr3_aa: CASSPGPTYEQYF; cdr3_nt: TGTGCCAGCAGCCCGGGACCCACCTACGAGCAGTACTTC
clone_size: -; v_call: TRBV4-2; j_call: TRBJ2-1; d_call: TRBD2; cdr3_aa: CASSQDILSGNEQFF; cdr3_nt: TGTGCCAGCAGCCAAGATATCCTTAGCGGGAATGAGCAGTTCTTC
clone_size: -; v_call: TRBV11-3; j_call: TRBJ2-2; d_call: -; cdr3_aa: CASSLVFTGELFF; cdr3_nt: TGTGCCAGCAGCTTAGTCTTCACCGGGGAGCTGTTTTTT
clone_size: -; v_call: TRBV6-1; j_call: TRBJ1-5; d_call: -; cdr3_aa: CASSPGGNQPQHF; cdr3_nt: TGTGCCAGCAGCCCTGGGGGAAATCAGCCCCAGCATTTT